A selection of T cell receptor beta chains follows, all from one sample in a study of T cell responses to AZD1222 COVID-19 vaccine. The table came from immunoSEQ multiplex PCR; TCRdb's copy has only in-frame clones and leaves some out. The table records 65,000 to 70,000 clones, more than 70% of them present only once. The material sequenced was peripheral blood, taken on day 0 of AZD1222 vaccination. The origin of the receptors is an adult in good health. CDR3s include the opening cysteine and the closing phenylalanine or tryptophan. D genes are given only for firm matches. Clone size is stated in some rows and not others, as once, few, many or a class when expanded.

few	TRBJ1-5	TRBV5-6	-	CASSLGPATNQPQHF	TGTGCCAGCAGCTTGGGTCCAGCCACTAATCAGCCCCAGCATTTT
-	TRBJ1-5	TRBV18	-	CASSPGQRNQPQHF	TGTGCCAGCTCCCCAGGACAGCGCAATCAGCCCCAGCATTTT
-	TRBJ1-1	TRBV7-6	TRBD1	CASSKGQGNTEAFF	TGTGCCAGCAGCAAGGGACAGGGGAACACTGAAGCTTTCTTT
-	TRBJ2-7	TRBV19	-	CASSIGNRVDEQYF	TGTGCCAGTAGTATAGGGAACCGAGTCGACGAGCAGTACTTC
-	TRBJ2-1	TRBV7-9	TRBD2	CASKGLVYNEQFF	TGTGCCAGTAAGGGACTAGTATACAATGAGCAGTTCTTC
-	TRBJ1-1	TRBV5-4	-	CASSLMNTEAFF	TGTGCCAGCAGCTTGATGAACACTGAAGCTTTCTTT
few	TRBJ2-2	TRBV11-2	TRBD1	CASSSLNRDRGTGELFF	TGTGCCAGCAGCTCCCTTAACCGGGACAGGGGAACCGGGGAGCTGTTTTTT
-	TRBJ2-5	TRBV5-1	-	CASSPSGRNGETQYF	TGCGCCAGCAGCCCCAGTGGACGGAACGGGGAGACCCAGTACTTC
-	TRBJ2-7	TRBV4-2	TRBD2	CASSQGLAGSYEQYF	TGTGCCAGCAGCCAAGGACTAGCGGGCTCCTACGAGCAGTACTTC
few	TRBJ2-7	TRBV19	TRBD2	CASSSSGAYEQYF	TGTGCCAGTAGTTCTAGCGGGGCCTACGAGCAGTACTTC
-	TRBJ2-2	TRBV24-1	-	CATSDLEEVWPNTGELFF	TGTGCCACCAGTGATTTGGAGGAAGTCTGGCCGAACACCGGGGAGCTGTTTTTT
-	TRBJ1-1	TRBV11-3	-	CASSTKGGTWGNTEAFF	TGTGCCAGCAGCACCAAGGGGGGAACCTGGGGAAACACTGAAGCTTTCTTT
-	TRBJ2-3	TRBV11-2	TRBD2	CASRGREGYRSTDTQYF	TGTGCCAGCAGAGGGCGGGAGGGTTACCGTAGCACAGATACGCAGTATTTT
-	TRBJ2-3	TRBV28	-	CATTRGGSTDTQYF	TGTGCCACCACTCGGGGCGGGAGCACAGATACGCAGTATTTT
-	TRBJ2-7	TRBV6-1	TRBD2	CASSEVAGGKDEQYF	TGTGCCAGCAGTGAGGTAGCGGGAGGGAAGGACGAGCAGTACTTC
-	TRBJ2-2	TRBV30	-	CAWSKGISAGELFF	TGTGCCTGGAGTAAAGGGATAAGCGCCGGGGAGCTGTTTTTT
-	TRBJ2-3	TRBV6-5	-	CASSWGATDTQYF	TGTGCCAGCAGTTGGGGGGCAACAGATACGCAGTATTTT
-	TRBJ1-3	TRBV3-1/TRBV3-2	-	CASSQGPDAGNTIYF	TGTGCCAGCAGCCAGGGACCAGACGCTGGAAACACCATATATTTT
-	TRBJ2-3	TRBV27	-	CASRSGGLTDTQYF	TGTGCCAGCAGATCCGGAGGGCTGACAGATACGCAGTATTTT
-	TRBJ2-6	TRBV4-3	-	CASSQVPSSGANVLTF	TGCGCCAGCAGCCAAGTTCCCAGCTCTGGGGCCAACGTCCTGACTTTC
-	TRBJ2-3	TRBV6-2/TRBV6-3	-	CASSYGLGGDTQYF	TGTGCCAGCAGTTACGGGCTCGGGGGTGATACGCAGTATTTT
-	TRBJ2-7	TRBV7-3	-	CASSPGTGYEQYF	TGTGCCAGCAGCCCAGGGACTGGATACGAGCAGTACTTC
-	TRBJ1-2	TRBV29-1	-	CSSTTVSNYGYTF	TGCAGCTCCACGACGGTTTCTAACTATGGCTACACCTTC
-	TRBJ1-1	TRBV12-3/TRBV12-4	-	CASSLAWSEAFF	TGTGCCAGCAGTTTAGCCTGGTCTGAAGCTTTCTTT